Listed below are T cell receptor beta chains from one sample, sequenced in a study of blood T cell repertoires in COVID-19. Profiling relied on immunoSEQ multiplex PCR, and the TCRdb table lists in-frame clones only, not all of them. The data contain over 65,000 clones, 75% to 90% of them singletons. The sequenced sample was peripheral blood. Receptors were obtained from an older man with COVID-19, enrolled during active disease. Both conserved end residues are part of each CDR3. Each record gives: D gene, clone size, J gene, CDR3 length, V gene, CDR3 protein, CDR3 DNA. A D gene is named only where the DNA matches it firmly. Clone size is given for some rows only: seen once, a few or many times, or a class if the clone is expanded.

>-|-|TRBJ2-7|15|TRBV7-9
CASSLTGSRTGEQYF
TGTGCCAGCAGCTTAACCGGGTCCCGCACGGGCGAGCAGTACTTC
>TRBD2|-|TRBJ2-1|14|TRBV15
CATSSRGAYNEQFF
TGTGCCACCAGCAGCCGGGGGGCCTACAATGAGCAGTTCTTC
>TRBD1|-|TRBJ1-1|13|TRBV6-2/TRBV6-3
CASSLGDRVEAFF
TGTGCCAGCAGTCTTGGGGACAGGGTCGAAGCTTTCTTT
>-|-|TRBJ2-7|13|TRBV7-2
CASSLGLHYEQYF
TGTGCCAGCAGCTTAGGACTTCACTACGAGCAGTACTTC
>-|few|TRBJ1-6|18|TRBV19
CASSVDRSRSSYNSPLHF
TGTGCCAGTAGTGTCGACAGGTCTAGGAGCTCCTATAATTCACCCCTCCACTTT
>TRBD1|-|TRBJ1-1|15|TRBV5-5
CASSSLGQPNTEAFF
TGTGCCAGCAGCAGCTTGGGACAGCCGAACACTGAAGCTTTCTTT
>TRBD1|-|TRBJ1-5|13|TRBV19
CASQTGGEQPQHF
TGTGCCAGCCAGACAGGGGGGGAACAGCCCCAGCATTTT
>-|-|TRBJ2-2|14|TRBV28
CASRKGGNTGELFF
TGTGCCAGCAGAAAAGGGGGGAACACCGGGGAGCTGTTTTTT
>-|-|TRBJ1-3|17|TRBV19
CASSITEGGGSGNTIYF
TGTGCCAGTAGTATAACGGAAGGAGGAGGCTCTGGAAACACCATATATTTT
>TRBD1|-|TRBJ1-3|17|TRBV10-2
CASREEDRVLFGNTIYF
TGCGCCAGCAGGGAGGAGGACAGGGTCTTATTTGGAAACACCATATATTTT
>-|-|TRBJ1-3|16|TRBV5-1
CASSLAPGLSGNTIYF
TGCGCCAGCAGCTTGGCCCCAGGTTTGAGCGGGAACACCATATATTTT
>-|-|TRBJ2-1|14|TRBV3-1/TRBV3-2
CASSVLGRRAEGFF
TGTGCCAGCAGCGTACTGGGGAGGCGGGCGGAGGGGTTCTTC
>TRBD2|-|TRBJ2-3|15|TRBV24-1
CATSPTSGVTDTQYF
TGTGCCACCAGTCCGACTAGCGGCGTCACAGATACGCAGTATTTT
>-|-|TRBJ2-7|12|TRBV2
CASCRSEGEQYF
TGTGCCAGCTGTCGAAGCGAGGGCGAGCAGTACTTC
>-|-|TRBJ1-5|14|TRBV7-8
CASSGGVDNQPQHF
TGTGCCAGCAGCGGTGGAGTAGACAATCAGCCCCAGCATTTT
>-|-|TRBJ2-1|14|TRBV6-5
CASRRGGPHNEQFF
TGTGCCAGCAGAAGAGGGGGACCCCACAATGAGCAGTTCTTC
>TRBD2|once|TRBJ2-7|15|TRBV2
CASSQGPGGIYEQYF
TGTGCCAGCAGCCAGGGGCCGGGAGGGATTTACGAGCAGTACTTC
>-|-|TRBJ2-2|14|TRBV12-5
CASGLPSLVGELFF
TGTGCTAGTGGTTTGCCGAGCCTAGTCGGGGAGCTGTTTTTT
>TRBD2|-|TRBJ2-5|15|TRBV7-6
CASSPRSGGEETQYF
TGTGCCAGCAGCCCGCGTAGCGGGGGGGAAGAGACCCAGTACTTC
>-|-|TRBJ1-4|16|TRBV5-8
CASSLGTGGGNEKLFF
TGTGCCAGCAGCTTGGGTACGGGAGGCGGTAATGAAAAACTGTTTTTT
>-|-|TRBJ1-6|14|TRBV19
CASSSRSTGSPLHF
TGTGCCTCCTCTTCCAGGAGCACGGGGTCACCCCTCCACTTT
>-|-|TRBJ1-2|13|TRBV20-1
CSASQGTNYGYTF
TGCAGTGCTAGTCAGGGGACTAACTATGGCTACACCTTC
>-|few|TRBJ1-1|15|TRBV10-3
CAISDGLGGLAEAFF
TGTGCCATCAGTGATGGGCTGGGGGGACTGGCTGAAGCTTTCTTT
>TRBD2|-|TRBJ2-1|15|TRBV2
CASRTGTSGYNEQFF
TGTGCCAGCAGAACCGGGACTAGCGGATACAATGAGCAGTTCTTC
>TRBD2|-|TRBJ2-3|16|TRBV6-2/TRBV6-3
CASSSNQRGGADTQYF
TGTGCCAGCAGCTCCAATCAGCGGGGGGGGGCAGATACGCAGTATTTT
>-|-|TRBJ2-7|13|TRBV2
CASSGLDNYEQYF
TGTGCCAGCAGTGGGTTAGACAACTACGAGCAGTACTTC
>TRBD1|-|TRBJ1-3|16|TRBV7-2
CASSLGGTGTGNTIYF
TGTGCCAGCAGCTTAGGGGGGACAGGGACTGGAAACACCATATATTTT
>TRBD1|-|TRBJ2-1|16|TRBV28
CASSSPTGDFYNEQFF
TGTGCCAGCAGTTCCCCGACAGGGGATTTCTACAATGAGCAGTTCTTC
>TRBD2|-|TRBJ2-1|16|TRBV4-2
CASSQETSGAYNEQFF
TGTGCCAGCAGCCAAGAGACTAGCGGGGCCTACAATGAGCAGTTCTTC
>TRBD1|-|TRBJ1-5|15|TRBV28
CASSLAGQGNQPQHF
TGTGCCAGCAGTTTAGCCGGACAGGGAAATCAGCCCCAGCATTTT
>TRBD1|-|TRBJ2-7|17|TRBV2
CASSEWAGTGGSYEQYF
TGTGCCAGCAGTGAATGGGCCGGGACAGGAGGCTCCTACGAGCAGTACTTC
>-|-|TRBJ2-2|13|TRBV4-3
CASSQDHGGELFF
TGCGCCAGCAGCCAAGATCACGGCGGGGAGCTGTTTTTT
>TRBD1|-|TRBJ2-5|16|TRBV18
CASSPWTGGAGETQYF
TGTGCCAGCTCACCTTGGACAGGGGGCGCGGGAGAGACCCAGTACTTC
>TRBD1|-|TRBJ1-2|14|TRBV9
CASSVRTGGSGYTF
TGTGCCAGCAGCGTAAGGACAGGGGGCTCTGGCTACACCTTC
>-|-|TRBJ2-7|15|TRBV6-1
CASSEMSGFTYEQYF
TGTGCCAGCAGTGAAATGAGCGGATTTACCTACGAGCAGTACTTC
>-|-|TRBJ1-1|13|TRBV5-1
CASSREMNTEAFF
TGCGCCAGCAGCCGGGAGATGAACACTGAAGCTTTCTTT
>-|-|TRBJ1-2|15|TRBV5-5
CASSTEGIGRYGYTF
TGTGCCAGCAGCACTGAAGGAATCGGGAGATATGGCTACACCTTC
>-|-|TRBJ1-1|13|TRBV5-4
CASSSAGDTEAFF
TGTGCCAGCAGCTCTGCGGGGGACACTGAAGCTTTCTTT
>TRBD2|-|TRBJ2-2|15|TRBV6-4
CASSQAGVNTGELFF
TGTGCCAGCAGCCAAGCGGGGGTAAACACCGGGGAGCTGTTTTTT
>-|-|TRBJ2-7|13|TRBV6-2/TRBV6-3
CASSKQGSYEQYF
TGTGCCAGCAGTAAACAGGGCAGCTACGAGCAGTACTTC